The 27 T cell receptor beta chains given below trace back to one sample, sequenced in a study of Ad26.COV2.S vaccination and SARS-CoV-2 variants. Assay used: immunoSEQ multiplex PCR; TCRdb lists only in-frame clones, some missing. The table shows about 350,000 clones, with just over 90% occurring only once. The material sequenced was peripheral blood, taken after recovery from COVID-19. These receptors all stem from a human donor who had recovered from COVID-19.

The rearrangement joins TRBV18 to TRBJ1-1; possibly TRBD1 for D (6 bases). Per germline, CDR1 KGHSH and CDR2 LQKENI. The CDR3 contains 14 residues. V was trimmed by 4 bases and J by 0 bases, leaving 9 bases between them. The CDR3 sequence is CASSLQGLNTEAFF. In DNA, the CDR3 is TGTGCCAGCTCACTCCAGGGGTTGAACACTGAAGCTTTCTTT.

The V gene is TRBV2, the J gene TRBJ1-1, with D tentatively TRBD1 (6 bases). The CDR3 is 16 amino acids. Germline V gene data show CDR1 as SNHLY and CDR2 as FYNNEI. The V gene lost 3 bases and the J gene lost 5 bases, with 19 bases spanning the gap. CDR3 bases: TGTGCCAGCAGTGAGAGGGGGGCGGTTGTAAATACTGAAGCTTTCTTT. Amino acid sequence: CASSERGAVVNTEAFF.

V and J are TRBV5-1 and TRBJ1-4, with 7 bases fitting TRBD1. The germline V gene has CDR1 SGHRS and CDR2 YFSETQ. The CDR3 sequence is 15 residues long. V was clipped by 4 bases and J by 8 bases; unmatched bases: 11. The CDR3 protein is CASSPGQATSEKLFF. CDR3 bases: TGCGCCAGCAGCCCCGGACAGGCGACGAGCGAAAAACTGTTTTTT. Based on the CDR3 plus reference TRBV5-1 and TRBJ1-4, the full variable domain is KAGVTQTPRYLIKTRGQQVTLSCSPISGHRSVSWYQQTPGQGLQFLFEYFSETQRNKGNFPGRFSGRQFSNSRSEMNVSTLELGDSALYLCASSPGQATSEKLFFGSGTQLSVL.

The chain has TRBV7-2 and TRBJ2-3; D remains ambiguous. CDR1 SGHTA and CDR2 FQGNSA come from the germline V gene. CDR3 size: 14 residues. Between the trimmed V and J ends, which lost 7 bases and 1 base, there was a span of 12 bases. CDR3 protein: CASTVRGGTDTQYF. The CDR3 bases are TGTGCCAGCACCGTAAGAGGAGGCACAGATACGCAGTATTTT.

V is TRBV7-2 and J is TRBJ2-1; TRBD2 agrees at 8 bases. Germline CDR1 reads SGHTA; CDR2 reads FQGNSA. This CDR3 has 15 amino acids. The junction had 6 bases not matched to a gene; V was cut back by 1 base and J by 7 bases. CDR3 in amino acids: CASSLERGWVNEQFF. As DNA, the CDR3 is TGTGCCAGCAGCTTAGAGCGGGGGTGGGTGAATGAGCAGTTCTTC.

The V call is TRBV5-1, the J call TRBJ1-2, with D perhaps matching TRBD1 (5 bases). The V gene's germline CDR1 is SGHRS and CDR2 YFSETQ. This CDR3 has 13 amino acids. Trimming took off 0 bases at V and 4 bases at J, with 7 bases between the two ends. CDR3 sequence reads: CASSLEGAYGYTF. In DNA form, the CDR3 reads TGCGCCAGCAGCTTGGAAGGGGCCTATGGCTACACCTTC.

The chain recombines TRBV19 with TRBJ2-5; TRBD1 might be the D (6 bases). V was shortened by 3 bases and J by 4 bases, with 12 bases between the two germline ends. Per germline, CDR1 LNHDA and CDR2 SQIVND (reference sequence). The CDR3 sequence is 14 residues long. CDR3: CASSIDRSRETQYF. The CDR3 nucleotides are TGTGCCAGTAGTATCGACAGGTCCCGAGAGACCCAGTACTTC.

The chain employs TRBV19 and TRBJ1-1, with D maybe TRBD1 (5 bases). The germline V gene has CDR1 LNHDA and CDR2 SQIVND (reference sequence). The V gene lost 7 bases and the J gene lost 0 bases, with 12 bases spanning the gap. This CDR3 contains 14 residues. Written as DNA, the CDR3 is TGTGCCAGTATACCGGGGCGCTTGAACACTGAAGCTTTCTTT. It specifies CASIPGRLNTEAFF.

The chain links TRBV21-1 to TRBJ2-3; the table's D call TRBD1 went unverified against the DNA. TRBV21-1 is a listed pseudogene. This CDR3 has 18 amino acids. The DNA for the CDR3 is TGTGCCAGCAGCAAAGCAGAACCAGGGGTAAGGGTGGTAGATACGCAGTATTTT. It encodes CASSKAEPGVRVVDTQYF.

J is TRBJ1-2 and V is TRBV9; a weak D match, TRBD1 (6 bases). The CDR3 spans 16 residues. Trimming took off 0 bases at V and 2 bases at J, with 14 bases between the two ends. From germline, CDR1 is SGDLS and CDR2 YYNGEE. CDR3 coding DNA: TGTGCCAGCAGCGTAGCCCGGACAGCTACGAACTATGGCTACACCTTC. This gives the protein CASSVARTATNYGYTF.

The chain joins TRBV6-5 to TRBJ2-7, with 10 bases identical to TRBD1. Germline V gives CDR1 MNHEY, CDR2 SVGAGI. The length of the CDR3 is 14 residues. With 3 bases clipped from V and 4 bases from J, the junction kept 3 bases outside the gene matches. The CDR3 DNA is TGTGCCAGCAGTTATGGGACAGGGGTTTACGAGCAGTACTTC. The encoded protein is CASSYGTGVYEQYF.

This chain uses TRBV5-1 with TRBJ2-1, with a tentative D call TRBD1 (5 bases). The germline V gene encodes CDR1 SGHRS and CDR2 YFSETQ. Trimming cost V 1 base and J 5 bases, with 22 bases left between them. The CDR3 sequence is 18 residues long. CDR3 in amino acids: CASSLQSTGPLVHNEQFF. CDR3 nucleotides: TGCGCCAGCAGCTTGCAGAGTACAGGTCCCCTCGTCCACAATGAGCAGTTCTTC. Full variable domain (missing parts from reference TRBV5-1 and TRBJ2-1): KAGVTQTPRYLIKTRGQQVTLSCSPISGHRSVSWYQQTPGQGLQFLFEYFSETQRNKGNFPGRFSGRQFSNSRSEMNVSTLELGDSALYLCASSLQSTGPLVHNEQFFGPGTRLTVL.

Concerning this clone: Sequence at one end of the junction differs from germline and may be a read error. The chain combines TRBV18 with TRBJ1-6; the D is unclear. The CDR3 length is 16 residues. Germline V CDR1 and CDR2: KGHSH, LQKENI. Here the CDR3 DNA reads TGTGCCAGCTCCCCACAGCCGTCCACGGCGGATTCACCCCTCCACTTT. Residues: CASSPQPSTADSPLHF.

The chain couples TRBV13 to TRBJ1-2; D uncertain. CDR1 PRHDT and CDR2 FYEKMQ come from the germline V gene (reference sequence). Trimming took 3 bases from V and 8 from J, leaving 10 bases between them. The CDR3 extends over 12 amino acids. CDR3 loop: CASSFGLGGYTF. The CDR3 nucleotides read TGTGCCAGCAGCTTCGGATTAGGAGGCTACACCTTC.

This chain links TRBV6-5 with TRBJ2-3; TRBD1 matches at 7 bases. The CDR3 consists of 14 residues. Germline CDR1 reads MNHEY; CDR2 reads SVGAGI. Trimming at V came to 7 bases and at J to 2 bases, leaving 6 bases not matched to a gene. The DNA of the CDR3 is TGTGCCAGCACCTACAGGGGACACACAGATACGCAGTATTTT. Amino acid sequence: CASTYRGHTDTQYF.

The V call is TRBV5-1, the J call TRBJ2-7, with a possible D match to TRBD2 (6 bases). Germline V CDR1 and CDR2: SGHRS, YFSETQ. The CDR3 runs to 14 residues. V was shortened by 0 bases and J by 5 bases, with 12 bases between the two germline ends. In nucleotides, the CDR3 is TGCGCCAGCAGCTTGGCGACGCAGCGGGACGAGCAGTACTTC. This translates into CASSLATQRDEQYF.

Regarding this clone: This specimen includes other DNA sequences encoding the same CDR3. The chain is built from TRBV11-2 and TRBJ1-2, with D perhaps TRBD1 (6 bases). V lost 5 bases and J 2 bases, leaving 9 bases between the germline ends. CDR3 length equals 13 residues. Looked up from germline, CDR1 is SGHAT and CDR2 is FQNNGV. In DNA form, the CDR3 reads TGTGCCAGCAGCCGAGACAGGAACTATGGCTACACCTTC. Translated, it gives CASSRDRNYGYTF.

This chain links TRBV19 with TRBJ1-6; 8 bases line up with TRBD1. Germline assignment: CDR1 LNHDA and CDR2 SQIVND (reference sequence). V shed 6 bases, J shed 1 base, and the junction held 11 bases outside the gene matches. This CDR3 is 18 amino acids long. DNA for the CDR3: TGTGCCAGTAGCAGACAGGGGCCCGCAGGGTCCTATAATTCACCCCTCCACTTT. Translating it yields CASSRQGPAGSYNSPLHF.

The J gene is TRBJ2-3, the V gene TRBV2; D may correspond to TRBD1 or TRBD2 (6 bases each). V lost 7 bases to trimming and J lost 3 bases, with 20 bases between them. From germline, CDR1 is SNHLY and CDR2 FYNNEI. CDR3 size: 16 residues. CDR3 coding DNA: TGTGCCAGCATCCTTAGGGGGGACTCCCCGACAGATACGCAGTATTTT. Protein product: CASILRGDSPTDTQYF.

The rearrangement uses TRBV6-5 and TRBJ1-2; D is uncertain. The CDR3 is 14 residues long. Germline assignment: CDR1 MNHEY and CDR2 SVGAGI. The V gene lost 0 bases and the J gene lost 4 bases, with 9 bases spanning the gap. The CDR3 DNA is TGTGCCAGCAGTTACTCCGGCCTTTCCTATGGCTACACCTTC. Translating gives CASSYSGLSYGYTF.

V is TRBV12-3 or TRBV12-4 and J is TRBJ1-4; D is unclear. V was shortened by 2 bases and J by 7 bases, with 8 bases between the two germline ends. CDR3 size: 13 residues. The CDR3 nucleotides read TGTGCCAGCAGTTTATGGGGTAGTGAAAAACTGTTTTTT. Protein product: CASSLWGSEKLFF.

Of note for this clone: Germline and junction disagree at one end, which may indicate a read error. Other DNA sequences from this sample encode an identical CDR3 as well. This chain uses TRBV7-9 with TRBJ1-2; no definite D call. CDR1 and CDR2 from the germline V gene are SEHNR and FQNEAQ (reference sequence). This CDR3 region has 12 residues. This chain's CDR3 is CASSPGWDGYTF. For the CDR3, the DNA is TGCGCCAGCAGCCCCGGATGGGATGGCTACACCTTC.

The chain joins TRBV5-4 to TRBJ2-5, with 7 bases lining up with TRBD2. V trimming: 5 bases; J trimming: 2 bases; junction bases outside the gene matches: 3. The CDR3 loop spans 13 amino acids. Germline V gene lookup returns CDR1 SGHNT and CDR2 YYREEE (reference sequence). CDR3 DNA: TGTGCCAGCAGGCTGGGACTACAAGAGACCCAGTACTTC. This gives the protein CASRLGLQETQYF.

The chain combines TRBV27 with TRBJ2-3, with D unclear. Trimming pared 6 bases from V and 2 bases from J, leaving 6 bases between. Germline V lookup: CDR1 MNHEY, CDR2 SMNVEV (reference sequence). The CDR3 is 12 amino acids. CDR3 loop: CASSQNTDTQYF. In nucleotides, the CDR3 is TGTGCCAGCAGCCAAAACACAGATACGCAGTATTTT.

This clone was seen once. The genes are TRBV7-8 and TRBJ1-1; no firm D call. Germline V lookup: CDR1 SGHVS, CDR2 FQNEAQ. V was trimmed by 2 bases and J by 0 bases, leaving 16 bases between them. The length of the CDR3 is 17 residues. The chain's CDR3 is CASSLNAVRPMNTEAFF. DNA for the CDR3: TGTGCCAGCAGCTTAAATGCAGTGAGGCCCATGAACACTGAAGCTTTCTTT.

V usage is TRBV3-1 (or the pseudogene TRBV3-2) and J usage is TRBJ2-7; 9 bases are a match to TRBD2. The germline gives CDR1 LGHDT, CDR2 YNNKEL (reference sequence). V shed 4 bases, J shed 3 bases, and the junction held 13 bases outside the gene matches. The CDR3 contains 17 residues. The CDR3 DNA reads TGTGCCAGCAGCCCAACTCGGTTTAGCGGGGGCTACTACGAGCAGTACTTC. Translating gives CASSPTRFSGGYYEQYF.

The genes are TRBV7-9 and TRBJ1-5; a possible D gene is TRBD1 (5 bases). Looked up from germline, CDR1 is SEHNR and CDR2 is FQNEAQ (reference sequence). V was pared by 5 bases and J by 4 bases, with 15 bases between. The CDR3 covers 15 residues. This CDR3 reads CASSPGQKSNQPQHF. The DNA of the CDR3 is TGTGCCAGCAGCCCTGGACAAAAAAGTAATCAGCCCCAGCATTTT.